The subject of this entry is one T cell receptor (beta chain). These data belong to a study of blood T cell repertoires in COVID-19. Study-wide context: Material from acute and convalescent COVID-19 was sourced from the United States, Italy and Spain.

Patients from Seattle were sampled longitudinally, starting during active infection. Under the authors' procedure: How many nucleated cells were present was estimated from reference gene primer amplification. Here immunoSEQ multiplex PCR was the method, and the copy in TCRdb shows in-frame clones only, minus some. That table gives V, J and clone size, and the DNA gave D and trimming. The sample comprises hundreds of thousands of clones, roughly 90% of which are singletons, and approximately 10% rests with the top ten. Germline V CDR1 and CDR2: WSHSY, SAAADI. J lost 2 bases, V lost 4 bases, and 5 bases had no gene match. The CDR3 is 16 amino acids.

This sequence was found in a woman in her twenties or thirties with COVID-19, enrolled during active disease. The chain links TRBV10-2 to TRBJ2-3, with 11 bases that match TRBD2. The sequenced sample consisted of peripheral blood. CDR3 nucleotides: TGCGCCAGCAGTGTACTAGCGGGGGCGTCCACAGATACGCAGTATTTT. Its protein is CASSVLAGASTDTQYF.